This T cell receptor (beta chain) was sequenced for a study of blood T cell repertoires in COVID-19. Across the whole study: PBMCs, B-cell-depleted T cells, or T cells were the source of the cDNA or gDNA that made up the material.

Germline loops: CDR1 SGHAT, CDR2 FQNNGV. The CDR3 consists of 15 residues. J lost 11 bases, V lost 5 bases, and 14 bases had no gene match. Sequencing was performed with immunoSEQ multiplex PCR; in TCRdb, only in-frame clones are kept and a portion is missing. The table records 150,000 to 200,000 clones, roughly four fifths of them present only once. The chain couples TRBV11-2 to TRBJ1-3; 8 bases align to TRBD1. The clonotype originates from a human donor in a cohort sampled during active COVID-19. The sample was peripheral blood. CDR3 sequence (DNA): TGTGCCAGCAGCACTTATACAGGGGGAATCATCCCCATATATTTT. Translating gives CASSTYTGGIIPIYF.